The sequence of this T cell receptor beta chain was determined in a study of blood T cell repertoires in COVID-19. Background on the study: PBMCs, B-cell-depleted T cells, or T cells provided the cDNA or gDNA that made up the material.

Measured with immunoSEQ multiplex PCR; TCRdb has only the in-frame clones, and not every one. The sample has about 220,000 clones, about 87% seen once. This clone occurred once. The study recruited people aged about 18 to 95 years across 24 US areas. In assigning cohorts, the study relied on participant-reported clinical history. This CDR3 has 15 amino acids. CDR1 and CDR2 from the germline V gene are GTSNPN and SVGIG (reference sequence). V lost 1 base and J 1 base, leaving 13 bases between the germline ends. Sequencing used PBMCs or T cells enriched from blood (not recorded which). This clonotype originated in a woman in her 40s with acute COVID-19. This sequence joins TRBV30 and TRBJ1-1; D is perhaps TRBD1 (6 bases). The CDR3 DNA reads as TGTGCCTGGAGTGCGTTAAGGGGGTGGAACACTGAAGCTTTCTTT. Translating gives CAWSALRGWNTEAFF.